This T cell receptor (beta chain) was profiled in a study of OX40 agonist ivuxolimab in advanced cancers. About the study: Intravenous ivuxolimab at 0.01 to 10 mg/kg was given to patients every 2 weeks. Participants, around 80% male, averaged roughly 59 years of age, ranging from roughly 23 to 80.

In regard to this clone: Its target is unknown.

Autoimmune disease history or systemic immunosuppression meant exclusion. Study results and caveats: There were, on average, more expanded clones in CD8+ T cells than in CD4+.

V shed 0 bases, J shed 4 bases, and the junction held 9 bases outside the gene matches. From germline, CDR1 is SGHRS and CDR2 YFSETQ. CDR3 length equals 16 residues. Measured with immunoSEQ multiplex PCR; TCRdb has only the in-frame clones, and not every one. The top ten clones hold 0.62% of a sample with roughly 62,000 clones, roughly 90% of them seen once. The input for sequencing was CD4+ or CD8+ T cells sorted from blood, taken in a trial of the OX40 agonist ivuxolimab. This sequence joins TRBV5-1 and TRBJ2-7; 8 nucleotides align to TRBD1. The source is an adult with an advanced solid tumor such as melanoma, head and neck, liver or kidney cancer. The CDR3 coding sequence is TGCGCCAGCAGCTTGGTTCCAAGCGACAGGGGATACGAGCAGTACTTC. This sequence encodes CASSLVPSDRGYEQYF. Using reference TRBV5-1 and TRBJ2-7 for the parts outside the CDR3, the full variable domain is KAGVTQTPRYLIKTRGQQVTLSCSPISGHRSVSWYQQTPGQGLQFLFEYFSETQRNKGNFPGRFSGRQFSNSRSEMNVSTLELGDSALYLCASSLVPSDRGYEQYFGPGTRLTVT.